The rows below give T cell receptor beta chains drawn from one sample of a study of cytomegalovirus exposure and HLA in healthy donors. The data were produced by immunoSEQ multiplex PCR, yet TCRdb's version contains in-frame clones alone and is incomplete. The specimen's table records tens of thousands of clones. Sequenced material: PBMCs. Receptors were obtained from a female donor in good health and CMV-seronegative. Both conserved end residues are part of each CDR3. D genes are given only for firm matches.

d_gene	v_gene	len	j_gene	CDR3nt	CDR3aa
.	TRBV5-1	13	TRBJ2-7	TGCGCCAGCAGCTTGGTGGCGGGCTACGAGCAGTACTTC	CASSLVAGYEQYF
TRBD2	TRBV9	14	TRBJ2-7	TGTGCCAGCAGCTTTCTAGCGGCCTCCTACGAGCAGTACTTC	CASSFLAASYEQYF
.	TRBV20-1	11	TRBJ2-7	TGCAGTGCTAGGGACGGGCTAGCTCCCCACTTC	CSARDGLAPHF
.	TRBV27	18	TRBJ1-3	TGTGCCAGCAGTCCCGGGACAATGTCCGCGTACTCTGGAAACACCATATATTTT	CASSPGTMSAYSGNTIYF
.	TRBV19	13	TRBJ1-1	TGTGCCAGTAGTATTCACATGAACACTGAAGCTTTCTTT	CASSIHMNTEAFF
TRBD2	TRBV5-6	15	TRBJ2-1	TGTGCCAGCAGGCAAGCGGGGGGGCCTGACAATGAGCAGTTCTTC	CASRQAGGPDNEQFF
.	TRBV15	17	TRBJ1-5	TGTGCCACCAGCAGAGATTGGCAGGTTTCTAGCAATCAGCCCCAGCATTTT	CATSRDWQVSSNQPQHF
TRBD2	TRBV6-1	15	TRBJ2-2	TGTGCCAGCAGTGAAGGCGCGGGGGAGATCGGGGAGCTGTTTTTT	CASSEGAGEIGELFF
.	TRBV19	13	TRBJ2-3	TGTGCCAGTAGTACGACAGACACAGATACGCAGTATTTT	CASSTTDTDTQYF
TRBD1	TRBV4-1	17	TRBJ2-3	TGCGCCAGCAGCCACCCCGAGACAGGGATCGACGCAGATACGCAGTATTTT	CASSHPETGIDADTQYF
TRBD1	TRBV30	13	TRBJ1-6	TGTGCCTGGGTCGACAGGGAAGGGTCACCCCTCCACTTT	CAWVDREGSPLHF
.	TRBV29-1	14	TRBJ1-2	TGCAGCGTTGTCGGACGGGGAGCTAACTATGGCTACACCTTC	CSVVGRGANYGYTF
TRBD2	TRBV4-1	19	TRBJ2-5	TGCGCCAGCAGCCAGGATTGGGGCTCTAGCGGGAGTACGGGAGAGACCCAGTACTTC	CASSQDWGSSGSTGETQYF
TRBD1	TRBV18	16	TRBJ1-3	TGTGCCAGCTCACCAATTGGACAGGGCTCTGGAAACACCATATATTTT	CASSPIGQGSGNTIYF
.	TRBV29-1	12	TRBJ1-2	TGCAGCGGCCTAGGAGGCATAGATGGCTACACCTTC	CSGLGGIDGYTF
TRBD2	TRBV15	15	TRBJ2-1	TGTGCCACCAGCAGCGGCACTAGCGGTTACAATGAGCAGTTCTTC	CATSSGTSGYNEQFF
.	TRBV29-1	14	TRBJ1-3	TGCAGCGTTGATGCTGGGGGCGGTGGAAACAACATATATTTT	CSVDAGGGGNNIYF
TRBD1	TRBV4-2	13	TRBJ2-7	TGTGCCAGCAGCCCGGGGACAGTCGACGAGCAGTACTTC	CASSPGTVDEQYF
.	TRBV6-5	13	TRBJ1-1	TGTGCCAGTCAGGCCTGGTTGAACACTGAAGCTTTCTTT	CASQAWLNTEAFF
TRBD2	TRBV27	16	TRBJ2-7	TGTGCCAGCGGGAGGGGTAAATGGGTTCGCTCCTACGAGCAGTACTTC	CASGRGKWVRSYEQYF
.	TRBV6-1	12	TRBJ2-2	TGTGCCAGCAGCACGAACACCGGGGAGCTGTTTTTT	CASSTNTGELFF
.	TRBV18	13	TRBJ2-5	TGTGCCAGCTCACCCCCCTATGAGGTGACCCAGTACTTC	CASSPPYEVTQYF
.	TRBV18	12	TRBJ2-7	TGTGCCAGCTCACCACTTAGCTACGAGCAGTACTTC	CASSPLSYEQYF
.	TRBV30	14	TRBJ1-5	TGTGCCTGGAGTGGACGGGGGATCAATCAGCCCCAGCATTTT	CAWSGRGINQPQHF
TRBD2	TRBV9	15	TRBJ2-7	TGTGCCAGCTTCCGTGGGACTAGCGAGGTCTACGAGCAGTACTTC	CASFRGTSEVYEQYF
.	TRBV5-6	13	TRBJ1-6	TGTGCCAGCAGCTCCACAGGGAATTCACCCCTCCACTTT	CASSSTGNSPLHF
TRBD1	TRBV5-1	14	TRBJ1-1	TGCGCCAGCAGACCAAACAGGGGGAACACTGAAGCTTTCTTT	CASRPNRGNTEAFF
.	TRBV4-3	12	TRBJ1-2	TGCGCCAGCAGCGAGGGGGACTATGGCTACACCTTC	CASSEGDYGYTF
TRBD1	TRBV5-1	14	TRBJ1-4	TGCGCCAGCAGCTCCGGGACAGGGGAGGAAAAACTGTTTTTT	CASSSGTGEEKLFF
.	TRBV5-6	14	TRBJ1-2	TGTGCCAGCAGCTTGGGGCAGGGCCCAGGTGGCTACACCTTC	CASSLGQGPGGYTF
TRBD1	TRBV7-8	15	TRBJ1-5	TGTGCCAGCAGCCGCTCGGACAGGGCGGACCAGCCCCAGCATTTT	CASSRSDRADQPQHF
.	TRBV29-1	12	TRBJ1-2	TGCAGCGTTGCTCGGGGTAACGATGGCTACACCTTC	CSVARGNDGYTF
TRBD1	TRBV28	14	TRBJ2-5	TGTGCCAGCAGTTCACAGGGGGCTAAAGAGACCCAGTACTTC	CASSSQGAKETQYF
TRBD1	TRBV11-3	19	TRBJ1-4	TGTGCCAGCAGCCGGGGCGCGGGACAGGTCACTAAGAGGAATGAAAAACTGTTTTTT	CASSRGAGQVTKRNEKLFF
.	TRBV9	14	TRBJ2-7	TGTGCCAGCAGCGAGTCTCGCGGGGCTGAGGAGCAGTACTTC	CASSESRGAEEQYF
TRBD1	TRBV7-9	15	TRBJ2-3	TGTGCCAGCAGCACCGGACAGGGGCAGACAGATACGCAGTATTTT	CASSTGQGQTDTQYF
.	TRBV4-1	14	TRBJ1-1	TGCGCCAGCAGCTCACCTACTCGGGGGGAGGAAGCTTTCTTT	CASSSPTRGEEAFF
TRBD1	TRBV7-6	16	TRBJ2-7	TGTGCCAGCAGCTTAGCGCGGACAGGGGAGGTACGCGAGCAGTACTTC	CASSLARTGEVREQYF
.	TRBV11-2	15	TRBJ1-1	TGTGCCAGCAGCTTGTGGACAATCCTGAACACTGAAGCTTTCTTT	CASSLWTILNTEAFF
TRBD1	TRBV18	14	TRBJ2-1	TGTGCCAGCTCACCGGGACAGGGGTTCCATGAGCAGTTCTTC	CASSPGQGFHEQFF
.	TRBV6-5	13	TRBJ1-1	TGTGCCACCACAGGGAACCTGAACACTGAAGCTTTCTTT	CATTGNLNTEAFF
TRBD1	TRBV6-6	15	TRBJ1-1	TGTGCCAGCAAGGAGACAGGGGGGTGGACTACTGAAGCTTTCTTT	CASKETGGWTTEAFF
TRBD1	TRBV30	13	TRBJ1-1	TGTGCCTGGAGCCAGGGGGCGAGGGCTGAAGCTTTCTTT	CAWSQGARAEAFF
.	TRBV7-8	14	TRBJ1-5	TGTGCCAGCAGCCCGACCAGGAGGAATCAGCCCCAGCATTTT	CASSPTRRNQPQHF
TRBD2	TRBV7-8	15	TRBJ2-7	TGTGCCAGCAGCTTAGGACTAGCGGGGGCCTACGAGCAGTACTTC	CASSLGLAGAYEQYF
TRBD1	TRBV30	14	TRBJ1-2	TGTGCCTGGAGTCCCGACAGGGGGCTTAGTGGCTACACCTTC	CAWSPDRGLSGYTF
.	TRBV29-1	11	TRBJ1-2	TGCAGCGTTGGTAGCTGGATCGGCTACACCTTC	CSVGSWIGYTF
TRBD1	TRBV6-5	13	TRBJ2-2	TGTGCCAGCAGTAGACAGGGGGCCGGGGAGCTGTTTTTT	CASSRQGAGELFF
.	TRBV20-1	10	TRBJ1-1	TGCAAAACGGGGTGGACTGAAGCTTTCTTT	CKTGWTEAFF
.	TRBV6-5	14	TRBJ1-1	TGTGCCAGCAGGTCAGGGGTCTTGGGCACTGAAGCTTTCTTT	CASRSGVLGTEAFF
.	TRBV4-2	15	TRBJ1-1	TGTGCCAGCAGCCAAGCTCGCCTAGAAAACACTGAAGCTTTCTTT	CASSQARLENTEAFF
.	TRBV11-3	15	TRBJ2-7	TGTGCCAGCAGCGCCGATGGGGGCAGCTCCTACGAGCAGTACTTC	CASSADGGSSYEQYF
.	TRBV15	16	TRBJ1-6	TGTGCCACCAGCAAGGTTAGGGGCTCCTATAATTCACCCCTCCACTTT	CATSKVRGSYNSPLHF
TRBD1	TRBV30	14	TRBJ2-7	TGTGCCTGGGGTATTGGGACAGCCCCCAACGAGCAGTACTTC	CAWGIGTAPNEQYF
.	TRBV30	13	TRBJ1-2	TGTGCCTGGAGTCCCACGGGAGGGTACGGCTACACCTTC	CAWSPTGGYGYTF
TRBD1	TRBV6-5	16	TRBJ1-3	TGTGCCAGCAGTTACGGAGGGGGCCTCTCTGGAAACACCATATATTTT	CASSYGGGLSGNTIYF
.	TRBV7-2	13	TRBJ2-5	TGTGCCAGCAGCCGAGGGGGGGAAGAGACCCAGTACTTC	CASSRGGEETQYF
TRBD1	TRBV4-2	15	TRBJ1-1	TGTGCCAGCAGCCAGCCCGGGACAGGGAACACTGAAGCTTTCTTT	CASSQPGTGNTEAFF